One and the same sample provided the 17 T cell receptor beta chains below, sequenced in a study of T cell responses to AZD1222 COVID-19 vaccine. The method was immunoSEQ multiplex PCR; TCRdb's version includes in-frame clones alone and lacks a portion of them. The top ten hold around 1.6% of the sample, which has some 180,000 clones, 91% seen once. The sample here was peripheral blood, taken 28 days after the second AZD1222 dose. Every receptor here comes from an adult who received the AZD1222 COVID-19 vaccine.

V and J are TRBV7-3 and TRBJ1-1, with 8 bases that match TRBD1. From germline, CDR1 is SGHTA and CDR2 FQGTGA. Losses at the gene ends were 5 bases for V and 4 bases for J; bases not matched to a gene: 9. This CDR3 is 15 amino acids long. The CDR3 is CASSPMTGVGTEAFF. The CDR3 DNA sequence: TGTGCCAGCAGCCCCATGACAGGGGTGGGCACTGAAGCTTTCTTT.

This clone was seen only a few times. The chain is built from TRBV5-1 and TRBJ2-3; D gene uncertain. The CDR3 covers 12 residues. The germline gives CDR1 SGHRS, CDR2 YFSETQ. Trimming removed 0 bases at V and 3 bases at J, with 2 bases between. CDR3 amino acids: CASSLDTDTQYF. The CDR3 DNA reads TGCGCCAGCAGCTTGGATACAGATACGCAGTATTTT. Looking up the rest from reference TRBV5-1 and TRBJ2-3 gives the full variable domain: KAGVTQTPRYLIKTRGQQVTLSCSPISGHRSVSWYQQTPGQGLQFLFEYFSETQRNKGNFPGRFSGRQFSNSRSEMNVSTLELGDSALYLCASSLDTDTQYFGPGTRLTVL.

Notes on this clone: Its ends do not fully match the called genes, so a read error is possible. The chain employs TRBV2 and TRBJ2-7, with 11 positions matching TRBD1. The CDR3 covers 11 residues. The V gene's germline CDR1 is SNHLY and CDR2 FYNNEI. In DNA form, the CDR3 reads TGTGCCAGCAGTAACCGGGACAGGGGGAACTTC. Translated: CASSNRDRGNF.

The gene calls are TRBV2 and TRBJ1-6; 7 bases map to TRBD1. The trim removed 5 bases at V and 8 bases at J, leaving 6 bases unmatched. The CDR3 has 14 residues. In germline, CDR1 is SNHLY, CDR2 FYNNEI. The CDR3 region is CASSYRGRDSPLHF. The DNA of the CDR3 is TGTGCCAGCAGTTACAGGGGACGGGATTCACCCCTCCACTTT. Full variable domain (outside the CDR3, taken from reference TRBV2 and TRBJ1-6): EPEVTQTPSHQVTQMGQEVILRCVPISNHLYFYWYRQILGQKVEFLVSFYNNEISEKSEIFDDQFSVERPDGSNFTLKIRSTKLEDSAMYFCASSYRGRDSPLHFGNGTRLTVT.

This chain uses TRBV9 with TRBJ2-2; the D gene is possibly TRBD2 (5 bases). V was shortened by 4 bases and J by 3 bases, with 10 bases between the two germline ends. The CDR3 has 14 amino acids. The germline V gene has CDR1 SGDLS and CDR2 YYNGEE. The CDR3 DNA is TGTGCCAGCAGCTTTGGGCGGGACACCGGGGAGCTGTTTTTT. This sequence encodes CASSFGRDTGELFF.

The chain has TRBV5-4 and TRBJ2-7; possibly TRBD1 or TRBD2 for D (6 bases each). The CDR3 extends over 18 amino acids. Germline V gene data show CDR1 as SGHNT and CDR2 as YYREEE (reference sequence). The V gene lost 2 bases and the J gene lost 2 bases, with 23 bases spanning the gap. The CDR3, as DNA: TGTGCCAGCAGCTTTTACCTAGCGCGAGGACGACAGGCCTACGAGCAGTACTTC. Translated: CASSFYLARGRQAYEQYF.

The gene calls are TRBV12-3 or TRBV12-4 and TRBJ1-3; no reliable D call. Trimming stripped 3 bases from V and 2 bases from J, with 2 bases between. The CDR3 has 12 amino acids. CDR3 nucleotides: TGTGCCAGCAGTTTCCCTGGAAACACCATATATTTT. Translated: CASSFPGNTIYF.

This chain uses TRBV6-2 or TRBV6-3 with TRBJ2-7; D is unclear. The CDR3 consists of 16 residues. V lost 0 bases, J lost 0 bases, and 12 bases lay in between. Germline V CDR1 and CDR2: MNHEY, SVGEGT. The CDR3 loop reads CASSYSGRKFSYEQYF. The CDR3 coding sequence is TGTGCCAGCAGTTACTCAGGCAGAAAATTCTCCTACGAGCAGTACTTC.

The V and J genes are TRBV7-2 and TRBJ1-1; TRBD1 matches at 7 bases. Germline V gene sequence: CDR1 SGHTA, CDR2 FQGNSA. With 5 bases clipped from V and 1 base from J, the junction kept 4 bases outside the gene matches. The CDR3 has 14 residues. This CDR3 is CASSPWTGNTEAFF. In DNA form, the CDR3 reads TGTGCCAGCAGCCCCTGGACAGGGAACACTGAAGCTTTCTTT.

This sequence joins TRBV7-3 and TRBJ1-4; 12 positions match TRBD1. This CDR3 is built from 19 residues. J lost 3 bases, V lost 1 base, and 9 bases had no gene match. Germline V lookup: CDR1 SGHTA, CDR2 FQGTGA. The CDR3 protein is CASSLNWAGQGAANEKLFF. The CDR3 nucleotides read TGTGCCAGCAGCTTAAATTGGGCGGGACAGGGGGCGGCTAATGAAAAACTGTTTTTT.

The rearrangement links TRBV9 to TRBJ1-3, with D maybe TRBD1 (6 bases). Germline V lookup: CDR1 SGDLS, CDR2 YYNGEE. The length of the CDR3 is 17 residues. V lost 0 bases to trimming and J lost 0 bases, with 13 bases between them. The CDR3, as DNA: TGTGCCAGCAGCGTAGTTGGGGGCCCCAGCTCTGGAAACACCATATATTTT. This sequence encodes CASSVVGGPSSGNTIYF.

The chain joins TRBV5-1 to TRBJ1-1, with 9 bases aligning to TRBD1. This CDR3 has 14 residues. J was trimmed by 3 bases and V by 5 bases; bases with no gene match: 5. Germline CDR1 SGHRS, CDR2 YFSETQ. The CDR3 region is CASRVTGGDTEAFF. The CDR3 nucleotides read TGCGCCAGCAGAGTGACAGGGGGGGACACTGAAGCTTTCTTT.

The rearrangement links TRBV7-2 to TRBJ2-3; D not certain. The CDR3 runs to 14 residues. V lost 1 base to trimming and J lost 0 bases, with 5 bases between them. Germline values: CDR1 SGHTA, CDR2 FQGNSA. The CDR3 is CASSLGVSTDTQYF. The DNA of the CDR3 is TGTGCCAGCAGCTTAGGCGTTAGCACAGATACGCAGTATTTT.

This sequence joins TRBV27 and TRBJ1-5; D not resolved. CDR1 is MNHEY, CDR2 SMNVEV, per germline (reference sequence). V lost 8 bases, J lost 5 bases, and 28 bases lay in between. This CDR3 is built from 18 residues. The CDR3 sequence: CASGSRMGFDIAYQPQHF. As DNA, the CDR3 is TGTGCCAGCGGTTCCAGGATGGGTTTTGATATTGCTTATCAGCCCCAGCATTTT.

The rearrangement uses TRBV7-9 and TRBJ2-1, with D possibly TRBD1 on 5 matching bases. CDR3 size: 13 residues. CDR1 is SEHNR and CDR2 is FQNEAQ in the germline V gene (reference sequence). The germline V and J ends were trimmed by 7 bases and 5 bases, with 12 bases remaining between them. CDR3 sequence reads: CASIPRAHNEQFF. The CDR3 DNA follows: TGTGCCAGCATCCCCAGGGCCCACAATGAGCAGTTCTTC.

The CDR3 coding sequence is TGTGCCAGCCACCGACCGGGGTTGGAGACCCAGTACTTC. Translating it yields CASHRPGLETQYF. The rearrangement links TRBV5-4 to TRBJ2-5; D might be TRBD2 (5 bases). CDR1 is SGHNT, CDR2 YYREEE, per germline (reference sequence). V was clipped by 7 bases and J by 5 bases, with 15 bases between them. CDR3 size: 13 residues.

V usage is TRBV7-2 and J usage is TRBJ1-2, with D tentatively TRBD1 (6 bases). CDR3 length: 16 amino acids. From germline, CDR1 is SGHTA and CDR2 FQGNSA. Between the trimmed V and J ends, which lost 1 base and 2 bases, there was a span of 14 bases. CDR3 sequence reads: CASSLVRTGANYGYTF. The CDR3 bases are TGTGCCAGCAGCTTAGTTCGTACGGGGGCAAACTATGGCTACACCTTC.